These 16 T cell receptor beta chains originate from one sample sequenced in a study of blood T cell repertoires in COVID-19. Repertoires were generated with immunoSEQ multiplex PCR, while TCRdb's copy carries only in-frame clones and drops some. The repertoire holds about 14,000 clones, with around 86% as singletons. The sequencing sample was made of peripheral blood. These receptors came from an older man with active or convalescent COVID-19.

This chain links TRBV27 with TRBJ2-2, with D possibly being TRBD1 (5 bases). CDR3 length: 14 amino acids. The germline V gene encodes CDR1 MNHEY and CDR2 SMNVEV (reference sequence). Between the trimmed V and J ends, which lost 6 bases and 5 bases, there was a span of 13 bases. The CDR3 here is CASRKTELTGELFF. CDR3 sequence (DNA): TGTGCCAGCAGAAAGACAGAACTAACCGGGGAGCTGTTTTTT.

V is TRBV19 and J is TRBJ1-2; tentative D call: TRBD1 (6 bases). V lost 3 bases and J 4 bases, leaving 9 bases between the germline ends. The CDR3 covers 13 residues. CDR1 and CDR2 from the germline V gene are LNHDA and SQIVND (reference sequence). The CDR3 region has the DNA TGTGCCAGTAGTATCCAAGGGGGCTATGGCTACACCTTC. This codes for CASSIQGGYGYTF.

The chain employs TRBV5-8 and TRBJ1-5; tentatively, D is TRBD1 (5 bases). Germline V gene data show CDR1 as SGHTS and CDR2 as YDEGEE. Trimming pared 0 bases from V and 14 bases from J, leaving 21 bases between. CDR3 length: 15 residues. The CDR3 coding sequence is TGTGCCAGCAGCTTGGAACTCGGAGGTCGGGGACTCGAGCATTTT. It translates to CASSLELGGRGLEHF.

DNA for the CDR3: TGTGCCAGCAGCTTCGGACAGGGAAGTGGCTACACCTTC. Translation: CASSFGQGSGYTF. The V call is TRBV13, the J call TRBJ1-2, with TRBD1 matching over 8 bases. Trimming cost V 3 bases and J 7 bases; bases outside gene matches: 4. The CDR3 consists of 13 residues. Germline lookup yields CDR1 PRHDT and CDR2 FYEKMQ (reference sequence).

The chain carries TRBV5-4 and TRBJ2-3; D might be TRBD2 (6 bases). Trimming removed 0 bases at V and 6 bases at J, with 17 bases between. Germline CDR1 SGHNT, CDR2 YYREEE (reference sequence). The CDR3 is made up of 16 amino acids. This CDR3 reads CASSLAGAGKGDTQYF. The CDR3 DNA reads TGTGCCAGCAGCTTGGCCGGGGCGGGAAAAGGGGATACGCAGTATTTT.

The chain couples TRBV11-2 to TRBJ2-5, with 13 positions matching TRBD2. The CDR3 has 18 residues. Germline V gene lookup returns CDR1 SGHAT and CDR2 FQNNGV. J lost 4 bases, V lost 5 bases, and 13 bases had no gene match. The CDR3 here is CASSTTSGGAKDRETQYF. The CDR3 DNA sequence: TGTGCCAGCAGCACAACTAGCGGGGGGGCGAAGGATCGAGAGACCCAGTACTTC.

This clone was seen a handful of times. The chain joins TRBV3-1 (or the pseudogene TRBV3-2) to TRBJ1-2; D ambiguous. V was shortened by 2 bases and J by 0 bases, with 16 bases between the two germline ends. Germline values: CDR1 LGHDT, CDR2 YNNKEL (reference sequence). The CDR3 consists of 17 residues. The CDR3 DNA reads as TGTGCCAGCAGCCAACCTACCTTTTTCGGGGCTAACTATGGCTACACCTTC. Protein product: CASSQPTFFGANYGYTF.

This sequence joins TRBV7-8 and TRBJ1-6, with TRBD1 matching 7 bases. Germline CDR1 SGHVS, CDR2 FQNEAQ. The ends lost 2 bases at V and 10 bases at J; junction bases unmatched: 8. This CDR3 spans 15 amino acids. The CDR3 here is CASSLSSRGKSPLHF. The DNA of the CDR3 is TGTGCCAGCAGCTTATCCTCCAGGGGGAAATCACCCCTCCACTTT.

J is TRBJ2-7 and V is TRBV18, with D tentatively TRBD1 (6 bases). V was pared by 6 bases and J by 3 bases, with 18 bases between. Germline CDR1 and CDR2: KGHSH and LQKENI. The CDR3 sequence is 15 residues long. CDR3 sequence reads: CASSAGTSRLYEQYF. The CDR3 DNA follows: TGTGCCAGCTCGGCAGGGACATCGAGGCTCTACGAGCAGTACTTC.

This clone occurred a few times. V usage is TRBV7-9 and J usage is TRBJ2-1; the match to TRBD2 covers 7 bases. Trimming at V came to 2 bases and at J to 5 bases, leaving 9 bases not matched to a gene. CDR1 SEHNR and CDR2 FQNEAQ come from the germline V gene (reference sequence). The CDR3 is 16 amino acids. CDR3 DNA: TGTGCCAGCAGCTTAATTGGGAGGGTGCAGAACAATGAGCAGTTCTTC. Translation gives CASSLIGRVQNNEQFF.

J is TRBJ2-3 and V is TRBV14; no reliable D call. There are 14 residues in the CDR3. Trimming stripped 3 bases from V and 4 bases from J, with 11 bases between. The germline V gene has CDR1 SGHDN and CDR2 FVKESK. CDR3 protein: CASSQAGLADTQYF. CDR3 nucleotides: TGTGCCAGCAGCCAGGCCGGGTTGGCAGATACGCAGTATTTT.

The CDR3 coding sequence is TGTGCCAGCAGCTTAAAGGGACAGGGTTCCTACGAGCAGTACTTC. It is translated as CASSLKGQGSYEQYF. This rearrangement joins TRBV7-9 to TRBJ2-7; TRBD1 aligns across 9 bases. The V gene end was trimmed by 2 bases and the J gene end by 1 base; junction bases not matched to a gene: 3. Per the germline V gene, CDR1 is SEHNR and CDR2 is FQNEAQ (reference sequence). The CDR3 has 15 residues.

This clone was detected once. The CDR3 DNA follows: TGCAGTGCTAGTAGTAGCGGGAGTCTGAACACTGAAGCTTTCTTT. Its protein product is CSASSSGSLNTEAFF. The chain carries TRBV20-1 and TRBJ1-1; no clear D gene. Trimming removed 3 bases at V and 0 bases at J, with 14 bases between. This CDR3 contains 15 residues. The germline gives CDR1 DFQATT, CDR2 SNEGSKA (reference sequence).

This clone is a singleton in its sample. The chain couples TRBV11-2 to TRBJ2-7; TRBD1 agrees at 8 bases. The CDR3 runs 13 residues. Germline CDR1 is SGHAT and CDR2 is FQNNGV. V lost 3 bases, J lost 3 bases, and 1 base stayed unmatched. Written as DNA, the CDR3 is TGTGCCAGCAGCTTCACAGGGGGCTACGAGCAGTACTTC. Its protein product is CASSFTGGYEQYF.

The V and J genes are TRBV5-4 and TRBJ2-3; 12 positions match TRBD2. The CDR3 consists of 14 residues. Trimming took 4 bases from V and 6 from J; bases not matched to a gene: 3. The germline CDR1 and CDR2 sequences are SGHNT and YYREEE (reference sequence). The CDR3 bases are TGTGCCAGCAGCAGAGGACTAGCGGGGGATACGCAGTATTTT. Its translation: CASSRGLAGDTQYF.

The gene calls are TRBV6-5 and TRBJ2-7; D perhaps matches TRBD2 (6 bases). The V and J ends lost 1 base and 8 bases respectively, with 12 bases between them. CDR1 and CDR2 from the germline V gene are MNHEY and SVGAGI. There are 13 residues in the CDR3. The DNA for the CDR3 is TGTGCCAGCAGTTACTACCGACTAGAGCAGCAGTACTTC. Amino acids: CASSYYRLEQQYF.